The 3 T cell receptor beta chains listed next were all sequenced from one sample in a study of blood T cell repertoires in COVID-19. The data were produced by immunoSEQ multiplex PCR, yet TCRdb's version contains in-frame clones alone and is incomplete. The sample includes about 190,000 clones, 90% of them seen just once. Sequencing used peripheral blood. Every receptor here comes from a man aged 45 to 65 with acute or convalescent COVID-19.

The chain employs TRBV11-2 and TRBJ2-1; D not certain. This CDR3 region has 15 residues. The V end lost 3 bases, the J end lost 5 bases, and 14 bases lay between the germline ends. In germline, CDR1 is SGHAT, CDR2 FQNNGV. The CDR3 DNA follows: TGTGCCAGCAGCTTGGGCGCTATACGCAACAATGAGCAGTTCTTC. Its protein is CASSLGAIRNNEQFF.

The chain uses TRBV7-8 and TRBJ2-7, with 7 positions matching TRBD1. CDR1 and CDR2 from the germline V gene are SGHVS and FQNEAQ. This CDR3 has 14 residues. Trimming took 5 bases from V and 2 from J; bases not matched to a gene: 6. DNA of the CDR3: TGTGCCAGCAGCCTGAAGACAGGGCCCTACGAGCAGTACGTC. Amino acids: CASSLKTGPYEQYV.

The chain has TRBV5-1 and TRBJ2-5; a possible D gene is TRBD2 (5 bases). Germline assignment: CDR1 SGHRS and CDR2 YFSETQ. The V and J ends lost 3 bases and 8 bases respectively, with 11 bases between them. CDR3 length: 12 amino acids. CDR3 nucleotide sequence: TGCGCCAGCAGCTCGGGGTTTGCAACCCAGTACTTC. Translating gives CASSSGFATQYF.